The source of this T cell receptor beta chain is a study of blood T cells in healthy people across ages. This clonotype was counted between two and nine times. Its antigen remains unknown. Study conclusions and caveats: Naive T cell percentage by flow cytometry tracked strongly with beta diversity.

A second about 7 to 11 cycle PCR used barcoded and J-beta primers. In TCRdb, the 5' RACE reads were re-called with MiXCR into one record per CDR3 protein. The sample yields roughly 1 million distinct CDR3 sequences, about 23% seen once. CDR1 SGHAT and CDR2 FQNNGV come from the germline V gene. With V trimmed by 0 bases and J by 5 bases, 7 bases remained unmatched. There are 16 residues in the CDR3. This same sample was also taken into another study, of T cells of mothers and their children. According to that study: Reads recorded for TCR beta CDR3 numbered over 8 million per mother and some 2.7 million per child.

Sequencing input: blood. The sequence derives from a girl aged 2 to 10 in good health. The rearrangement links TRBV11-2 to TRBJ2-7; TRBD1 agrees at 10 bases. In nucleotides, the CDR3 is TGTGCCAGCAGCTTAGATTCTGGGACAGGGGTCCACGAGCAGTACTTC. As protein: CASSLDSGTGVHEQYF. Drawing the rest from reference TRBV11-2 and TRBJ2-7, the complete variable domain is EAGVAQSPRYKIIEKRQSVAFWCNPISGHATLYWYQQILGQGPKLLIQFQNNGVVDDSQLPKDRFSAERLKGVDSTLKIQPAKLEDSAVYLCASSLDSGTGVHEQYFGPGTRLTVT.